The 9 T cell receptor beta chains reported below all come from one sample, sequenced in a study of cytomegalovirus exposure and HLA in healthy donors. Primers: 60 Vbeta forward and 13 Jbeta reverse. Only in-frame clones appear in the TCRdb table, and some are missing; sequencing was by immunoSEQ multiplex PCR. The sample comprises about 120,000 clones, approximately 77% of which are singletons, and about 1.8% rests with the top ten. The sequenced sample was PBMCs. The receptor set was obtained from a man in his late teens or twenties in good health and CMV-seronegative.

This chain links TRBV10-2 with TRBJ2-1, with TRBD2 identical over 12 bases. CDR3 length: 16 residues. Germline CDR1 and CDR2: WSHSY and SAAADI. The V gene end was trimmed by 8 bases and the J gene end by 9 bases; junction bases not matched to a gene: 14. The CDR3 DNA sequence: TGCGCCAGCCATCAAATCGGACTAGCGGGGTGGGGTGAGCAGTTCTTC. Protein: CASHQIGLAGWGEQFF.

The chain joins TRBV7-9 to TRBJ2-5; TRBD1 might be the D (5 bases). The DNA end lines up better with TRBJ2-7; the J call may be wrong. The CDR3 is made up of 13 amino acids. The V gene's germline CDR1 is SEHNR and CDR2 FQNEAQ (reference sequence). This CDR3 is CASSPNTGYEQYF. The CDR3 bases are TGTGCCAGCAGCCCAAATACAGGCTACGAGCAGTACTTC.

CDR3 sequence (DNA): TGTGCCAGCAGTGATAAGGAGGGGAACACTGAAGCTTTCTTT. The encoded protein is CASSDKEGNTEAFF. V usage is TRBV6-1 and J usage is TRBJ1-1; no firm D call. The CDR3 runs 14 residues. The germline gives CDR1 MNHNS, CDR2 SASEGT. V was clipped by 3 bases and J by 1 base, with 9 bases between them.

The genes are TRBV5-6 and TRBJ2-7; TRBD2 matches at 12 bases. CDR1 is SGHDT, CDR2 YYEEEE, per germline. The CDR3 has 14 amino acids. Trimming cost V 1 base and J 9 bases; bases outside gene matches: 5. This CDR3 is CASSLRTSGVGQYF. The CDR3 bases are TGTGCCAGCAGCTTGAGGACTAGCGGGGTTGGGCAGTACTTC.

The CDR3 loop is CASSWGQGTLDGYTF. The CDR3 bases are TGTGCCAGCAGTTGGGGACAGGGGACCTTAGATGGCTACACCTTC. This chain links TRBV27 with TRBJ1-2, with TRBD1 identical over 10 bases. This CDR3 contains 15 residues. Trimming removed 4 bases from V and 6 bases from J; junction bases left unmatched: 8. Germline CDR1 is MNHEY and CDR2 is SMNVEV (reference sequence).

The CDR3 DNA follows: TGTGCCAGCAGTTTGGACAGGGTCAATCAGCCCCAGCATTTT. Protein: CASSLDRVNQPQHF. The rearrangement uses TRBV6-1 and TRBJ1-5; TRBD1 matches 8 bases. The V segment lost 5 bases and the J segment 3 bases; nucleotides outside the gene matches: 3. CDR1 and CDR2 (germline): MNHNS, SASEGT. This CDR3 has 14 amino acids.

This chain links TRBV19 with TRBJ2-2; D might be TRBD2 (6 bases). Trimming shortened V by 6 bases and J by 7 bases, and 15 bases separated the two germline ends. In germline, CDR1 is LNHDA, CDR2 SQIVND (reference sequence). This CDR3 comprises 14 residues. The CDR3 reads CASRSDAGGGELFF. The CDR3 DNA follows: TGTGCCAGTAGATCGGACGCCGGGGGCGGGGAGCTGTTTTTT.

The chain carries TRBV19 and TRBJ2-1, with D possibly matching TRBD1 (6 bases). Germline CDR1 reads LNHDA; CDR2 reads SQIVND (reference sequence). Trimming shortened V by 6 bases and J by 0 bases, and 12 bases separated the two germline ends. The CDR3 extends over 15 amino acids. This CDR3 reads CASSPDRSSYNEQFF. The CDR3 bases are TGTGCCAGTAGCCCCGACAGGAGCTCCTACAATGAGCAGTTCTTC.

The rearrangement uses TRBV6-1 and TRBJ1-1, with TRBD1 matching 8 bases. The trim removed 4 bases at V and 7 bases at J, leaving 14 bases unmatched. The germline CDR1 and CDR2 sequences are MNHNS and SASEGT. The CDR3 contains 16 residues. The CDR3 DNA sequence: TGTGCCAGCAGTGCTTATGCCGAGACAGGGGAAGGTGAAGCTTTCTTT. Translating gives CASSAYAETGEGEAFF.